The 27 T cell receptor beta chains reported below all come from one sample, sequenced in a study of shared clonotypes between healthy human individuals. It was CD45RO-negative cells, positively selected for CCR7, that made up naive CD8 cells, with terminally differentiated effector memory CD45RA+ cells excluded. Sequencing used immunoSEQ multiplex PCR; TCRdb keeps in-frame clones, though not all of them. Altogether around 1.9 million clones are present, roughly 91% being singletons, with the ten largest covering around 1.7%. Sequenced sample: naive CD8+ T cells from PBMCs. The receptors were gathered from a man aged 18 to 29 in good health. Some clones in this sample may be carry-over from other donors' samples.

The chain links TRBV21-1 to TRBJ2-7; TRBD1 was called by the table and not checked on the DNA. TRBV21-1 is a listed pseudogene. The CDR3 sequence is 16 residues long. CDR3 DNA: TGTGCCAGCAGCCCTTTATCCTGGACAGGGGTAAACGAGCAGTACTTC. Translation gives CASSPLSWTGVNEQYF.

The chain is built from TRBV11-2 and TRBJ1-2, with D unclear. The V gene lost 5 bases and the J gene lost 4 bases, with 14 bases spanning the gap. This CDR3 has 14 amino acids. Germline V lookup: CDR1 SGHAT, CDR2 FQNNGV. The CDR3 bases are TGTGCCAGCAGCCCTATCCCAGCACCCTATGGCTACACCTTC. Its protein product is CASSPIPAPYGYTF.

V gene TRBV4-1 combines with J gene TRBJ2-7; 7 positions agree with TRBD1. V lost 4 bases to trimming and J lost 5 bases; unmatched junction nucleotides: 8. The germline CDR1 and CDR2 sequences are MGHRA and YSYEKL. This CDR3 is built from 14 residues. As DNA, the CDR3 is TGCGCCAGCAGCCCGAACAGGGGAGAGGACGAGCAGTACTTC. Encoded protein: CASSPNRGEDEQYF.

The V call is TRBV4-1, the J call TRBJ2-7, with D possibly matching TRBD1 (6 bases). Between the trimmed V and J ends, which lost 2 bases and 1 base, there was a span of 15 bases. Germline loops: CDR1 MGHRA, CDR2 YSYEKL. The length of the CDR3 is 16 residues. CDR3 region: CASSQFGAGESYEQYF. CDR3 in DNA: TGCGCCAGCAGCCAATTTGGTGCAGGGGAATCCTACGAGCAGTACTTC.

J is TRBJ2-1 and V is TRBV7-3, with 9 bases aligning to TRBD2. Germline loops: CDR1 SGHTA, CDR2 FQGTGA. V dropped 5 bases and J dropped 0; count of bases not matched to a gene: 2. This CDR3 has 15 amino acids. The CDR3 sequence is CASSISGSSYNEQFF. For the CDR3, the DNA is TGTGCCAGCAGCATTAGCGGGAGCTCCTACAATGAGCAGTTCTTC.

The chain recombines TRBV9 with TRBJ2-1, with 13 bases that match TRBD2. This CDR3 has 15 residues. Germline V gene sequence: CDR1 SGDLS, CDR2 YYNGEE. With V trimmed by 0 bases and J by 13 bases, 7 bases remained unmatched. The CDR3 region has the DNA TGTGCCAGCAGCGTAGCCGGGACTAGCGGGAACGGACAGTTCTTC. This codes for CASSVAGTSGNGQFF. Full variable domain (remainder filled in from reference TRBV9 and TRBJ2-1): DSGVTQTPKHLITATGQRVTLRCSPRSGDLSVYWYQQSLDQGLQFLIQYYNGEERAKGNILERFSAQQFPDLHSELNLSSLELGDSALYFCASSVAGTSGNGQFFGPGTRLTVL.

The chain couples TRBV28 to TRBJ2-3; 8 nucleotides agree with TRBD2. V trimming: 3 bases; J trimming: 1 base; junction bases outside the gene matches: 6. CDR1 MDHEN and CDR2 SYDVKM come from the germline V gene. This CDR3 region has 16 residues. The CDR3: CASSLGREARTDTQYF. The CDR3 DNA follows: TGTGCCAGCAGTTTGGGGCGGGAGGCTCGCACAGATACGCAGTATTTT.

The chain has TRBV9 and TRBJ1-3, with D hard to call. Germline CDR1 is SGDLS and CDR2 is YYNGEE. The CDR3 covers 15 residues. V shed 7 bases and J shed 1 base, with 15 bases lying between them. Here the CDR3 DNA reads TGTGCCAGCTCAGGCCTTACTCCGTCTGGAAACACCATATATTTT. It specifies CASSGLTPSGNTIYF.

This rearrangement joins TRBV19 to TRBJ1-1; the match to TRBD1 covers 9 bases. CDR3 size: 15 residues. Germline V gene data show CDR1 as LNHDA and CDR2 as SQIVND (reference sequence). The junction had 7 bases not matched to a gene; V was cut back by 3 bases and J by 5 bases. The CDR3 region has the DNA TGTGCCAGTAGTATGGGGACAGGGTTATGGACTGAAGCTTTCTTT. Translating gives CASSMGTGLWTEAFF.

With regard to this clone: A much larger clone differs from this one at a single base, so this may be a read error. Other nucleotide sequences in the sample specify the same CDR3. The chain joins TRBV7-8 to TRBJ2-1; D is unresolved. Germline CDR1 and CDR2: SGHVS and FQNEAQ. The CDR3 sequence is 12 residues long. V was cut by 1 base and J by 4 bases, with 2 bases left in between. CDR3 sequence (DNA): TGTGCCAGCAGCTTAGGGTACAATGAGCAGTTCTTC. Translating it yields CASSLGYNEQFF.

CDR3 DNA sequence: TGTGCCTGGAGGGGATTGGACCATTCGGGTCTATACGAGCAGTACTTC. Protein: CAWRGLDHSGLYEQYF. This chain uses TRBV30 with TRBJ2-7; D is ambiguous. Trimming took off 3 bases at V and 4 bases at J, with 22 bases between the two ends. Germline V gene data show CDR1 as GTSNPN and CDR2 as SVGIG (reference sequence). The CDR3 spans 16 residues.

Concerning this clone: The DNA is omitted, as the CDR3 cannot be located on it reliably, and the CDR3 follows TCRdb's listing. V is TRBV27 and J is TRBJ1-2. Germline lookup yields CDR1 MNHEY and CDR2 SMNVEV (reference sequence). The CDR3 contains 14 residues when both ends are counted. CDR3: CASRFASGTGEDTF.

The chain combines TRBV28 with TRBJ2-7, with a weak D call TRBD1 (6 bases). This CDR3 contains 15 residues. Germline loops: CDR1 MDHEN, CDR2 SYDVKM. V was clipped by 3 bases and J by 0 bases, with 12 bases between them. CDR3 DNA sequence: TGTGCCAGCAGTTTCAACAGGGATTCCTCCTACGAGCAGTACTTC. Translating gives CASSFNRDSSYEQYF.

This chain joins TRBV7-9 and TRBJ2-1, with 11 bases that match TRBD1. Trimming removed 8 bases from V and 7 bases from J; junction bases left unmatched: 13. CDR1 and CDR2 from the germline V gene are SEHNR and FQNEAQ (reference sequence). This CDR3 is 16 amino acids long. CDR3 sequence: CASGLPPGQGENEQFF. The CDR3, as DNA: TGTGCCAGCGGCCTCCCCCCGGGACAGGGGGAGAATGAGCAGTTCTTC.

CDR3 nucleotides: TGTGCCAGCAGTTTATTCTACTCCTATGAGCAGTTCTTC. Protein: CASSLFYSYEQFF. The chain recombines TRBV27 with TRBJ2-1; D gene unclear. In germline, CDR1 is MNHEY, CDR2 SMNVEV (reference sequence). The CDR3 runs to 13 residues. V was clipped by 1 base and J by 8 bases, with 9 bases between them.

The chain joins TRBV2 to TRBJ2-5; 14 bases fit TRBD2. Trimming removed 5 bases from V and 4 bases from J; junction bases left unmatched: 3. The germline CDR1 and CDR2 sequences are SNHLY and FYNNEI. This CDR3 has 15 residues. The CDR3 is CASSRGTSGRETQYF. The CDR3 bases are TGTGCCAGCAGTAGAGGGACTAGCGGGAGAGAGACCCAGTACTTC.

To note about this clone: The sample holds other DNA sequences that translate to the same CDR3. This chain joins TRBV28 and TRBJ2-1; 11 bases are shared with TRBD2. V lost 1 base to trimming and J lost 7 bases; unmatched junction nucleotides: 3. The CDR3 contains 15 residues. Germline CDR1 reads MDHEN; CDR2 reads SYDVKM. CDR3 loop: CASSLFSGRANEQFF. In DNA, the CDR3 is TGTGCCAGCAGTTTATTTAGCGGGAGGGCGAATGAGCAGTTCTTC.

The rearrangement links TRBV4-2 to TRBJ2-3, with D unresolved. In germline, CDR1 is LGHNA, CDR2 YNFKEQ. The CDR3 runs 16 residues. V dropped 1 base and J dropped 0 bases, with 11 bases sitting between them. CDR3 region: CASSQVVWSSTDTQYF. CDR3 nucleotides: TGTGCCAGCAGCCAAGTCGTCTGGTCTAGCACAGATACGCAGTATTTT.

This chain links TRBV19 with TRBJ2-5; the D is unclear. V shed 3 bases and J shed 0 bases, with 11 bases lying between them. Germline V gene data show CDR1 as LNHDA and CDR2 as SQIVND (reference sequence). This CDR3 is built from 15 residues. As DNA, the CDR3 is TGTGCCAGTAGTATCCGCGACTGGTACCAAGAGACCCAGTACTTC. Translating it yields CASSIRDWYQETQYF.

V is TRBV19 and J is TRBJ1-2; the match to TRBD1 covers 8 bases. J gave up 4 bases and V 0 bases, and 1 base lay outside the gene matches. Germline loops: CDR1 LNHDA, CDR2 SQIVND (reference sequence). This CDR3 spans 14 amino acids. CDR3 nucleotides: TGTGCCAGTAGTATAGATGGGACAGGCTATGGCTACACCTTC. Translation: CASSIDGTGYGYTF.

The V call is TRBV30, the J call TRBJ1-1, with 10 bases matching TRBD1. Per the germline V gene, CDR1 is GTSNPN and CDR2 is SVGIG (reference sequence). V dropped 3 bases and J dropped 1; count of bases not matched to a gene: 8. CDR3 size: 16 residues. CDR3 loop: CAWSLPWDRGNTEAFF. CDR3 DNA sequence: TGTGCCTGGAGCCTACCGTGGGACAGGGGGAACACTGAAGCTTTCTTT.

The CDR3 DNA follows: TGTGCCAGCAGTTTAATCTTGGCAGGGGGCTCGGAGACCCAGTACTTC. This sequence encodes CASSLILAGGSETQYF. The chain links TRBV27 to TRBJ2-5; 8 bases line up with TRBD1. From germline, CDR1 is MNHEY and CDR2 SMNVEV (reference sequence). CDR3 length equals 16 residues. J lost 5 bases, V lost 2 bases, and 10 bases had no gene match.

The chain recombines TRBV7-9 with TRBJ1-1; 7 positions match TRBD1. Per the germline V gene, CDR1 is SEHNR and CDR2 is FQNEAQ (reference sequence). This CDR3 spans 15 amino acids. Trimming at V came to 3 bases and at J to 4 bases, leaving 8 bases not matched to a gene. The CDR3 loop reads CASSFNDRAGTEAFF. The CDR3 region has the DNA TGTGCCAGCAGCTTCAATGACAGGGCGGGCACTGAAGCTTTCTTT.

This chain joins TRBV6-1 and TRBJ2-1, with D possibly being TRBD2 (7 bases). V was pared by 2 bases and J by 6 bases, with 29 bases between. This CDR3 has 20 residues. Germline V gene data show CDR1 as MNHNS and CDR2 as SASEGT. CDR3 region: CASSESRWQGVGGRGNEQFF. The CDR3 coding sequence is TGTGCCAGCAGTGAATCTCGCTGGCAGGGTGTCGGGGGGCGAGGCAATGAGCAGTTCTTC.

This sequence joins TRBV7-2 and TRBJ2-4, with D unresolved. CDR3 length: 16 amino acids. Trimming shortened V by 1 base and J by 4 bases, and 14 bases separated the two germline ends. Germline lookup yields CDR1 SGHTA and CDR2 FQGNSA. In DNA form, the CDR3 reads TGTGCCAGCAGCTTAGTGCGAGGTCCCGGGAAAAACATTCAGTACTTC. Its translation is CASSLVRGPGKNIQYF.

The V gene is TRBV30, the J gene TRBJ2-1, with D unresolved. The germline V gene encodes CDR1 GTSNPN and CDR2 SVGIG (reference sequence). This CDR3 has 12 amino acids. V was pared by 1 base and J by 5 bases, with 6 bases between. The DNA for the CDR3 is TGTGCCTGGAGTGCAGAAAACAATGAGCAGTTCTTC. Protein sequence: CAWSAENNEQFF.

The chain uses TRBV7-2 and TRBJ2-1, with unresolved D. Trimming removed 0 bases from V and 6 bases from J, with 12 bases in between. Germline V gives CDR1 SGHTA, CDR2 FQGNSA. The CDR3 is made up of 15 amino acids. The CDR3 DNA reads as TGTGCCAGCAGCTTAGCAGCACTGCCGTCCAATGAGCAGTTCTTC. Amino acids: CASSLAALPSNEQFF. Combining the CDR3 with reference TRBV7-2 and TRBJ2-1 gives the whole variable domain GAGVSQSPSNKVTEKGKDVELRCDPISGHTALYWYRQSLGQGLEFLIYFQGNSAPDKSGLPSDRFSAERTGGSVSTLTIQRTQQEDSAVYLCASSLAALPSNEQFFGPGTRLTVL.